What follows is one TCR beta chain and its context. Its antigen has not been determined. Per-base qualities were not stored, and no clone one base away is much larger. These data are taken from a study of CD8 T cells in ankylosing spondylitis (TCRdb year 2017). Turning to the overall study: The study set out to find disease-linked TCR variants by profiling T cell receptor beta repertoires in ankylosing spondylitis patients and healthy donors. The full study cohort comprised 25 ankylosing spondylitis patients and some 100 healthy donors. Peripheral blood samples were taken, and synovial fluid was additionally collected from ankylosing spondylitis patients.

Synovial fluid samples were paired with blood samples taken from the same ankylosing spondylitis patients. Cut back by 2 bases and 0 bases, the V and J ends lie 8 bases apart. The CDR3 holds 15 amino acids from the cysteine to the phenylalanine. Left in the record is the CDR3 DNA by itself, 45 bases read in frame from the first base. Sequenced using an Illumina HiSeq 2500. Quantitative 5'-RACE with molecular barcodes was the method used to prepare the TCR beta libraries. The study's processing was this. A new computational method, built on a probabilistic model of VDJ rearrangement, was used to identify disease-linked TCR variants. TCRdb trimmed public reads at Q25 via fastp, called clones via MiXCR and kept in-frame beta chains. Here each entry gathers all rows of one CDR3 protein and keeps the most common genes and DNA. The V and J calls come from TCRdb's annotation, not from the publication. The sample table holds around 150,000 distinct CDR3 sequences, of which 25% to 35% were seen once. 6% of the sample comes from the top ten.

Here is what the overall study found, with its caveats: A TCR beta motif of several highly homologous amino acid variants appeared characteristic of blood from ankylosing spondylitis patients. The disease-linked clones had a CD8+ phenotype and were found at relatively low frequencies in peripheral blood. Some of the motif variants had been reported before in the synovial fluid and blood of reactive arthritis patients, a finding that suggests common disease-initiation mechanisms. The disease-linked clones were reported to be significantly enriched in matched synovial fluid samples from ankylosing spondylitis patients.

The V and J genes are TRBV12-3 or TRBV12-4 and TRBJ2-1; a confident D gene designation cannot be given. This receptor was identified in a male donor with ankylosing spondylitis. The sample was synovial fluid, either unsorted or a sorted T cell fraction (not recorded which). The DNA sequence is as follows: TGTGCCAGCAGTTTACTAGAGCTCTCCTACAATGAGCAGTTCTTC. Its protein reads: CASSLLELSYNEQFF.